A single sample gave rise to the 3 T cell receptor beta chains below, sequenced in a study of patients and donors after allogeneic stem cell transplantation. In TCRdb, the RT-PCR reads were re-called with MiXCR into one record per CDR3 protein. The repertoire holds about 90,000 distinct CDR3 sequences, about 44% seen once, with roughly three fifths in the top ten. The sequencing input was blood, either unsorted or a sorted T cell fraction (not recorded which). Receptors were obtained from a human donor who was either an allogeneic HSCT recipient or a stem cell or donor lymphocyte infusion donor (not recorded which). It is not recorded whose cells these are; they may come from a transplant donor.

This rearrangement joins TRBV20-1 to TRBJ1-1, with 9 nucleotides matching TRBD1. Germline CDR1 and CDR2: DFQATT and SNEGSKA (reference sequence). V trimming: 6 bases; J trimming: 12 bases; junction bases outside the gene matches: 2. The CDR3 extends over 9 amino acids. CDR3 sequence: CSAGTGTFF. The CDR3 nucleotides read TGCAGTGCCGGGACAGGGACTTTCTTT.

This clonotype showed up just once. This chain joins TRBV4-1 and TRBJ2-7, with unresolved D. The CDR3 extends over 14 amino acids. The V and J ends lost 1 base and 2 bases respectively, with 9 bases between them. CDR1 MGHRA and CDR2 YSYEKL come from the germline V gene. CDR3 DNA: TGCGCCAGCAGCCAAGGTACAAATACCTACGAGCAGTACTTC. It specifies CASSQGTNTYEQYF.

The rearrangement uses TRBV5-1 and TRBJ1-2, with 7 bases matching TRBD1. V was pared by 4 bases and J by 8 bases, with 11 bases of the junction left unmatched. Germline loops: CDR1 SGHRS, CDR2 YFSETQ. The CDR3 runs to 14 residues. The CDR3 region is CASSLLETGKGYTF. In DNA, the CDR3 is TGCGCCAGCAGCCTCCTCGAGACAGGGAAAGGCTACACCTTC.